The 29 T cell receptor beta chains presented below share a single source sample, sequenced in a study of CD8+CD57+ T cells in acquired aplastic anemia. The study profiled TCR beta VDJ and CDR3 using genomic DNA as template. From the reads, TCRdb called clonotypes with MiXCR, one entry per CDR3 protein. Here the sample spans over 150,000 distinct CDR3 sequences, less than 60% being singletons. Patients chosen for sequencing had CD8+CD57+ cells that had expanded, as shown by flow cytometry. Sequenced sample: sorted CD4+, CD8+, or CD8+CD57+ T cells (not recorded which) from PBMCs. These receptors all come from a human donor with aplastic anemia.

The CDR3 DNA reads as TGTGCCAGCAGCGTACAAGCGGGTAACTACAATGAGCAGTTCTTC. Translating it yields CASSVQAGNYNEQFF. V and J are TRBV9 and TRBJ2-1, with TRBD2 as a possible D gene (6 bases). Trimming left V 1 base short and J 3 bases short, with 11 bases between. This CDR3 is 15 amino acids long. Germline values: CDR1 SGDLS, CDR2 YYNGEE. The full variable domain, rest sourced from reference TRBV9 and TRBJ2-1, is DSGVTQTPKHLITATGQRVTLRCSPRSGDLSVYWYQQSLDQGLQFLIQYYNGEERAKGNILERFSAQQFPDLHSELNLSSLELGDSALYFCASSVQAGNYNEQFFGPGTRLTVL.

V gene TRBV3-1 combines with J gene TRBJ1-2, with D perhaps matching TRBD1 (6 bases). The CDR3 is 15 residues long. Germline assignment: CDR1 LGHDT and CDR2 YNNKEL (reference sequence). Trimming cost V 2 bases and J 9 bases, with 19 bases left between them. The CDR3 DNA reads as TGTGCCAGCAGCCAAAGAGGGGACGACAGGCGAAGCTACACCTTC. It yields the protein CASSQRGDDRRSYTF.

The V call is TRBV2, the J call TRBJ1-5; D is unclear. V gave up 7 bases and J gave up 0 bases, with 10 bases separating them. The CDR3 spans 14 residues. Per the germline V gene, CDR1 is SNHLY and CDR2 is FYNNEI. The CDR3 loop is CASKRGYSNQPQHF. CDR3 in DNA: TGTGCCAGCAAACGGGGTTATAGCAATCAGCCCCAGCATTTT.

The chain employs TRBV12-3 or TRBV12-4 and TRBJ2-1; weak D call: TRBD2 (7 bases). The CDR3 covers 15 residues. V lost 6 bases and J lost 0, with 12 bases in between. The CDR3 DNA reads TGTGCCAGCAGGCCAAGGGGGGGCTCCTACAATGAGCAGTTCTTC. Its translation is CASRPRGGSYNEQFF.

This clonotype was seen a handful of times. V usage is TRBV24-1 and J usage is TRBJ2-3; D is possibly TRBD2 (6 bases). Germline V gives CDR1 KGHDR, CDR2 SFDVKD. The CDR3 spans 15 residues. With 2 bases removed from V and 3 bases from J, the gap between germline ends came to 11 bases. This CDR3 reads CATSDSGRETDTQYF. For the CDR3, the DNA is TGTGCCACCAGTGATTCGGGGCGGGAAACAGATACGCAGTATTTT.

The chain combines TRBV19 with TRBJ2-1; D perhaps matches TRBD2 (5 bases). There are 14 residues in the CDR3. Germline V gene data show CDR1 as LNHDA and CDR2 as SQIVND (reference sequence). V was trimmed by 3 bases and J by 8 bases, leaving 14 bases between them. CDR3 amino acids: CASSMGGRGDEQFF. Written as DNA, the CDR3 is TGTGCCAGTAGTATGGGTGGGAGAGGAGATGAGCAGTTCTTC.

This clonotype was seen a handful of times. The chain couples TRBV25-1 to TRBJ1-3; tentative D call: TRBD1 (6 bases). Trimming removed 3 bases from V and 4 bases from J, with 19 bases in between. The CDR3 is made up of 17 amino acids. CDR1 MGHDK and CDR2 SYGVNS come from the germline V gene. The CDR3 here is CASSETPQGSRGNTIYF. The CDR3 nucleotides are TGTGCCAGCAGTGAGACACCCCAGGGGTCGAGAGGAAACACCATATATTTT.

The CDR3 sequence: CASSSGTSVPYEQYF. CDR3 DNA sequence: TGTGCCAGCAGCTCCGGGACTAGCGTGCCTTACGAGCAGTACTTC. J is TRBJ2-7 and V is TRBV5-4; TRBD2 aligns across 10 bases. From germline, CDR1 is SGHNT and CDR2 YYREEE (reference sequence). The length of the CDR3 is 15 residues. The V segment lost 3 bases and the J segment 4 bases; nucleotides outside the gene matches: 7.

At least ten counts were recorded for this clonotype. This chain uses TRBV6-1 with TRBJ2-1; a possible D gene is TRBD2 (6 bases). Germline CDR1 and CDR2: MNHNS and SASEGT. The V and J ends lost 6 bases and 0 bases respectively, with 15 bases between them. The CDR3 is made up of 16 amino acids. In DNA form, the CDR3 reads TGTGCCAGCAGCGGGAAGGAGCGGGCCTCCTACAATGAGCAGTTCTTC. Translation gives CASSGKERASYNEQFF.

This rearrangement joins TRBV11-2 to TRBJ2-1; TRBD2 agrees at 12 bases. The CDR3 consists of 15 residues. V lost 5 bases and J lost 10; bases outside the gene matches: 9. Per the germline V gene, CDR1 is SGHAT and CDR2 is FQNNGV. The CDR3 protein is CASSHPGLAGGEQFF. The CDR3 DNA is TGTGCCAGCAGCCATCCGGGCCTAGCGGGGGGGGAGCAGTTCTTC.

A remark on this clonotype: Because it lacks the conserved phenylalanine or tryptophan at the end, this CDR3 is likely a read error. The chain is built from TRBV24-1 and TRBJ2-7; D uncertain. The CDR3 has 14 amino acids. Trimming shortened V by 5 bases and J by 3 bases, and 13 bases separated the two germline ends. Germline V CDR1 and CDR2: KGHDR, SFDVKD. CDR3 nucleotides: TGTGCCACCAGTGCTAGTAGGTCGGTCTACGAGCAGTACCTC. It yields the protein CATSASRSVYEQYL.

This clonotype was detected ten times or more. This chain links TRBV10-3 with TRBJ1-2, with a possible D match to TRBD1 (5 bases). Germline-derived CDR1 and CDR2 are ENHRY and SYGVKD. V was trimmed by 3 bases and J by 4 bases, leaving 21 bases between them. The CDR3 totals 17 residues. For the CDR3, the DNA is TGTGCCATCAGTGATTCGTTCGGGGACGCAGATGCCTATGGCTACACCTTC. Amino acids: CAISDSFGDADAYGYTF.

V gene TRBV2 combines with J gene TRBJ2-6; D gene unclear. Germline V gene data show CDR1 as SNHLY and CDR2 as FYNNEI. The length of the CDR3 is 15 residues. V lost 3 bases and J lost 2, with 8 bases in between. The CDR3 here is CASSDFPAGANVLTF. The CDR3, as DNA: TGTGCCAGCAGTGATTTTCCCGCTGGGGCCAACGTCCTGACTTTC.

A remark on this clonotype: A much larger clonotype is one base distant, so this may be a read error. This chain joins TRBV12-3 or TRBV12-4 and TRBJ2-5, with D perhaps being TRBD1 or TRBD2 (5 bases each). This CDR3 region has 15 residues. CDR3 region: CASSSRSGQQGTQYF. For the CDR3, the DNA is TGTGCCAGCAGTTCAAGAAGCGGACAACAAGGGACCCAGTACTTC.

The chain joins TRBV20-1 to TRBJ1-6, with 7 positions matching TRBD1. The CDR3 has 14 residues. With 1 base clipped from V and 11 bases from J, the junction kept 8 bases outside the gene matches. The germline gives CDR1 DFQATT, CDR2 SNEGSKA (reference sequence). The CDR3 region has the DNA TGCAGTGCTAGAGTCGGGACAGCTTATACACCCCTCCACTTT. Its protein product is CSARVGTAYTPLHF.

This clonotype was recorded once. J is TRBJ1-5 and V is TRBV10-3; 12 positions agree with TRBD1. The CDR3 extends over 15 amino acids. Germline trimming cut 4 bases from V and 7 bases from J; bases unmatched to any gene: 5. From germline, CDR1 is ENHRY and CDR2 SYGVKD. CDR3 residues: CAISGGTGGGQPQHF. The CDR3, as DNA: TGTGCCATCAGTGGAGGGACAGGGGGCGGGCAGCCCCAGCATTTT.

This clonotype was counted at least ten times. Here the CDR3 reads CASRPVHRGDTDTQYF. The DNA for the CDR3 is TGTGCCAGCAGACCGGTTCACAGGGGGGACACAGATACGCAGTATTTT. The rearrangement joins TRBV25-1 to TRBJ2-3; the match to TRBD1 covers 8 bases. In germline, CDR1 is MGHDK, CDR2 SYGVNS. J was trimmed by 2 bases and V by 6 bases; bases with no gene match: 10. This CDR3 comprises 16 residues.

This sequence joins TRBV19 and TRBJ2-5, with TRBD2 matching over 8 bases. CDR1 is LNHDA and CDR2 is SQIVND in the germline V gene (reference sequence). CDR3 size: 12 residues. V shed 9 bases and J 11 bases; nucleotides not matched to a gene: 11. The CDR3: CASSWAGGLQYF. The DNA of the CDR3 is TGTGCCAGCAGTTGGGCGGGGGGACTACAGTACTTC.

This clonotype was seen many times. The rearrangement joins TRBV4-2 to TRBJ2-1; weak D call: TRBD2 (6 bases). Germline V CDR1 and CDR2: LGHNA, YNFKEQ. The CDR3 runs 17 residues. V shed 0 bases and J shed 6 bases, with 18 bases lying between them. For the CDR3, the DNA is TGTGCCAGCAGCCAAGACCCACTAGCCGACCGATTCAATGAGCAGTTCTTC. It codes for CASSQDPLADRFNEQFF.

CDR3 region: CSGEPREDTQYF. CDR3 coding DNA: TGCAGCGGGGAGCCGAGGGAAGATACGCAGTATTTT. This rearrangement joins TRBV29-1 to TRBJ2-3, with D possibly matching TRBD2 (5 bases). The CDR3 loop spans 12 amino acids. Germline V gene lookup returns CDR1 SQVTM and CDR2 ANQGSEA. V lost 7 bases and J 5 bases, leaving 13 bases between the germline ends.

The rearrangement joins TRBV19 to TRBJ1-4; D gene uncertain. The V end was cut by 5 bases, the J end by 0 bases, with 16 bases between. Germline V gene data show CDR1 as LNHDA and CDR2 as SQIVND (reference sequence). The CDR3 spans 17 residues. This CDR3 reads CASSHTGTAATNEKLFF. The CDR3 nucleotides are TGTGCCAGTAGTCACACGGGAACCGCTGCAACTAATGAAAAACTGTTTTTT.

V and J are TRBV11-2 and TRBJ2-5; 7 nucleotides agree with TRBD2. V gave up 1 base and J gave up 4 bases; unmatched junction bases: 9. This CDR3 spans 16 amino acids. Germline CDR1 reads SGHAT; CDR2 reads FQNNGV. Written as DNA, the CDR3 is TGTGCCAGCAGCTTAGTGGGGAGGGTGGAGACAGAGACCCAGTACTTC. It yields the protein CASSLVGRVETETQYF.

The chain recombines TRBV29-1 with TRBJ2-5, with TRBD1 matching 7 bases. Germline V CDR1 and CDR2: SQVTM, ANQGSEA. The CDR3 length is 12 residues. J lost 5 bases, V lost 6 bases, and 6 bases had no gene match. CDR3 DNA: TGCAGCGTCACAACAGGGGCCGAGACCCAGTACTTC. Its translation is CSVTTGAETQYF.

CDR3 protein: CASHPGGSGELFF. As DNA, the CDR3 is TGTGCCAGCCACCCGGGGGGGAGCGGGGAGCTGTTTTTT. The chain uses TRBV7-2 and TRBJ2-2, with TRBD2 matching over 8 bases. Germline V gene lookup returns CDR1 SGHTA and CDR2 FQGNSA. CDR3 length: 13 amino acids. J gave up 7 bases and V 8 bases, and 6 bases lay outside the gene matches.

CDR3 sequence (DNA): TGTGCCTGGAGACAGGGACTAAGTCCGCCCCAGCATTTT. This sequence encodes CAWRQGLSPPQHF. The genes are TRBV30 and TRBJ1-5; D may be TRBD1 (6 bases). CDR1 and CDR2 (germline): GTSNPN, SVGIG (reference sequence). CDR3 size: 13 residues. V gave up 3 bases and J gave up 9 bases, with 15 bases separating them.

Comment on this clonotype: A much larger clonotype is one base distant, so this may be a read error. This chain uses TRBV10-3 with TRBJ1-5; D not certain. CDR1 is ENHRY, CDR2 SYGVKD, per germline. The CDR3 sequence is 15 residues long. Trimming took 5 bases from V and 6 from J, leaving 17 bases between them. CDR3 sequence: CAISSRRVPGQPQHF. The CDR3 DNA is TGTGCCATCAGTTCGAGGAGGGTTCCGGGTCAGCCCCAGCATTTT.

This clonotype has a count of ten or more. The DNA for the CDR3 is TGTGCCAGCAGTTTATGGCTAGCGGGACCATACGAGCAGTACTTC. Translating gives CASSLWLAGPYEQYF. The chain uses TRBV27 and TRBJ2-7, with TRBD2 identical over 9 bases. The junction had 5 bases not matched to a gene; V was cut back by 1 base and J by 4 bases. Germline V gene lookup returns CDR1 MNHEY and CDR2 SMNVEV (reference sequence). This CDR3 has 15 amino acids.

The V gene is TRBV11-1, the J gene TRBJ1-4; the D gene is possibly TRBD1 (5 bases). The germline V and J ends were trimmed by 2 bases and 4 bases, with 17 bases remaining between them. The germline V gene encodes CDR1 SGHAT and CDR2 FQDESV (reference sequence). CDR3 length: 17 amino acids. The CDR3 region is CASSLTGTGRLNEKLFF. The CDR3 DNA sequence: TGTGCCAGCAGCTTAACTGGGACGGGACGGCTTAATGAAAAACTGTTTTTT.

The chain couples TRBV6-1 to TRBJ1-5, with 7 bases lining up with TRBD1. The J segment lost 5 bases and the V segment lost 4 bases, leaving 8 bases of the junction unmatched. The CDR3 totals 15 residues. Germline CDR1 MNHNS, CDR2 SASEGT. CDR3 bases: TGTGCCAGCAGTGCAGACAGGGAATACGATCAGCCCCAGCATTTT. It specifies CASSADREYDQPQHF.